The rows below give T cell receptor beta chains drawn from one sample of a study of long-term antiretroviral therapy in people with HIV. Sequenced by immunoSEQ multiplex PCR; TCRdb stores in-frame clones only, minus some. The sample records around 23,000 clones, roughly 80% being singletons. The specimen was unsorted PBMCs, collected 0.3 years after starting antiretroviral therapy. The receptors originated from a man aged 45 to 65 with HIV. The CDR3 runs from the conserved cysteine through the conserved F or W. Clone size is given for some rows only: seen once, a few or many times, or a class if the clone is expanded.

size: -; V: TRBV18; J: TRBJ2-1; CDR3: CASSPPVQGNNEQFF
size: -; V: TRBV2; J: TRBJ2-7; CDR3: CASRRTGGHEQYF
size: -; V: TRBV5-6; J: TRBJ2-1; CDR3: CASSLRQATYNEQFF
size: -; V: TRBV7-9; J: TRBJ2-7; CDR3: CASTAGHRYEQYF
size: -; V: TRBV28; J: TRBJ2-1; CDR3: CASSSRLGRSSYNEQFF
size: -; V: TRBV14; J: TRBJ1-4; CDR3: CASSRGENEKLFF
size: few; V: TRBV4-1; J: TRBJ1-5; CDR3: CASSPSPDGEPQHF
size: -; V: TRBV7-2; J: TRBJ2-7; CDR3: CASSPPGVAGVHEQYF
size: few; V: TRBV10-2; J: TRBJ1-1; CDR3: CASREGQGGTEAFF
size: few; V: TRBV19; J: TRBJ2-2; CDR3: CASSGPRTGELFF
size: -; V: TRBV7-3; J: TRBJ2-1; CDR3: CASSSHSDLGQFF
size: -; V: TRBV13; J: TRBJ2-7; CDR3: CASSGGTGKRTYEQYF
size: -; V: TRBV11-3; J: TRBJ2-7; CDR3: CASSLPGTGNEQYF
size: -; V: TRBV9; J: TRBJ1-4; CDR3: CASSVSLGGRTSEKLFF
size: -; V: TRBV20-1; J: TRBJ1-1; CDR3: CSAPPEAFF
size: -; V: TRBV30; J: TRBJ1-1; CDR3: CAWSVNRFSEAFF
size: -; V: TRBV5-1; J: TRBJ2-3; CDR3: CASSFRRDSTDTQYF
size: once; V: TRBV10-3; J: TRBJ2-1; CDR3: CAIKANRQGTDNEQFF
size: -; V: TRBV9; J: TRBJ2-1; CDR3: CASSVEAGAFSYNEQFF
size: -; V: TRBV10-2; J: TRBJ2-1; CDR3: CASSTGGVEQFF
size: -; V: TRBV5-6; J: TRBJ2-3; CDR3: CASSLRGATDTQYF
size: -; V: TRBV29-1; J: TRBJ1-2; CDR3: CSVGPGDYGYTF